Following are 22 T cell receptor beta chains from one sample sequenced in a study of chemoradiotherapy in HPV16-positive cancers (dated by TCRdb to the early 2020s). Receptor amplification or capture employed the immunoSEQ multiplex PCR assay. Held by TCRdb, this immuneACCESS table contains in-frame sequences only and omits some clones. Under half of the omission traces to an unresolved V gene where checked; the cause of the rest is unknown. A total of 8,100 or so clones appear in this sample, roughly 70% of them only once. The top ten constitute 16% of the sample. The source material was tumor tissue, sampled from a patient who underwent chemoradiotherapy. These receptors all come from a human donor with HPV-associated anogenital cancer.

As concerns this clone: Its ends do not fully match the called genes, so a read error is possible. The genes are TRBV7-3 and TRBJ1-4; D may be TRBD1 (5 bases). The CDR3 length is 15 residues. Germline V gives CDR1 SGHTA, CDR2 FQGTGA. For the CDR3, the DNA is TGTGCCAGCAGCCTAACCGGGGCCGGGGCCGAAAAACTGTTTTTT. Amino acid sequence: CASSLTGAGAEKLFF.

This clone has just one count. The rearrangement joins TRBV27 to TRBJ2-7, with D possibly matching TRBD2 (6 bases). Per the germline V gene, CDR1 is MNHEY and CDR2 is SMNVEV (reference sequence). The ends were cut back, 5 bases at V and 4 bases at J, with 18 bases in the middle. The CDR3 totals 15 residues. CDR3 residues: CASSPLDSGRYEQYF. The CDR3 bases are TGTGCCAGCAGTCCCCTCGACAGCGGGCGGTACGAGCAGTACTTC.

The J gene is TRBJ1-2, the V gene TRBV7-9; 8 positions match TRBD1. This CDR3 spans 15 amino acids. The V gene's germline CDR1 is SEHNR and CDR2 FQNEAQ (reference sequence). Trimming took 5 bases from V and 4 from J; bases not matched to a gene: 9. The chain's CDR3 is CASSLGQGRVYGYTF. CDR3 coding DNA: TGTGCCAGCAGCCTCGGACAGGGAAGGGTCTATGGCTACACCTTC.

The chain joins TRBV19 to TRBJ1-4; 7 bases are a match to TRBD1. The germline V gene has CDR1 LNHDA and CDR2 SQIVND (reference sequence). With 1 base clipped from V and 7 bases from J, the junction kept 9 bases outside the gene matches. This CDR3 region has 16 residues. This chain's CDR3 is CASSIVARGPREKLFF. The CDR3 DNA is TGTGCCAGTAGTATAGTAGCGAGGGGGCCTCGTGAAAAACTGTTTTTT. Filled out from reference TRBV19 and TRBJ1-4, the complete variable domain reads DGGITQSPKYLFRKEGQNVTLSCEQNLNHDAMYWYRQDPGQGLRLIYYSQIVNDFQKGDIAEGYSVSREKKESFPLTVTSAQKNPTAFYLCASSIVARGPREKLFFGSGTQLSVL.

The sample holds a few counts of this clone. The rearrangement links TRBV19 to TRBJ1-5, with 9 bases that match TRBD1. The V segment lost 11 bases and the J segment 1 base; nucleotides outside the gene matches: 9. This CDR3 is built from 15 residues. In germline, CDR1 is LNHDA, CDR2 SQIVND (reference sequence). The CDR3 region has the DNA TGTGCCGGCGACCGGGACAGGGTAAGCAATCAGCCCCAGCATTTT. Translated, it gives CAGDRDRVSNQPQHF.

The V call is TRBV2, the J call TRBJ1-6; 8 nucleotides align to TRBD1. This CDR3 contains 13 residues. Germline trimming cut 8 bases from V and 10 bases from J; bases unmatched to any gene: 7. CDR1 SNHLY and CDR2 FYNNEI come from the germline V gene. In DNA, the CDR3 is TGTGCCAGCCGAGGACAGGGTGTGTCACCCCTCCACTTT. Encoded protein: CASRGQGVSPLHF.

The chain is built from TRBV11-3 and TRBJ2-2, with D perhaps given as TRBD1 or TRBD2 (6 bases each). Trimming cost V 4 bases and J 2 bases, with 11 bases left between them. CDR1 SGHNT and CDR2 YENEEA come from the germline V gene. The length of the CDR3 is 15 residues. The CDR3 DNA is TGTGCCAGCAGCTGGAGGGGACACAACACCGGGGAGCTGTTTTTT. It codes for CASSWRGHNTGELFF.

This chain links TRBV30 with TRBJ1-3; 7 bases align to TRBD1. With 3 bases clipped from V and 2 bases from J, the junction kept 4 bases outside the gene matches. This CDR3 has 14 amino acids. In germline, CDR1 is GTSNPN, CDR2 SVGIG (reference sequence). The CDR3 spells CAWRRQGAGNTIYF. CDR3 coding DNA: TGTGCCTGGAGGAGACAGGGTGCTGGAAACACCATATATTTT.

As DNA, the CDR3 is TGTGCCAGCAGCTTAGACAGGGGGCTCAGTCAGCCCCAGCATTTT. Its protein product is CASSLDRGLSQPQHF. The genes are TRBV7-8 and TRBJ1-5, with 9 bases matching TRBD1. The length of the CDR3 is 15 residues. J gave up 6 bases and V 1 base, and 4 bases lay outside the gene matches. In germline, CDR1 is SGHVS, CDR2 FQNEAQ.

The gene calls are TRBV4-2 and TRBJ1-1; the match to TRBD1 covers 11 bases. This CDR3 comprises 18 residues. Germline V gene sequence: CDR1 LGHNA, CDR2 YNFKEQ. The ends lost 4 bases at V and 5 bases at J; junction bases unmatched: 15. For the CDR3, the DNA is TGTGCCAGCAGCCCGAGTTCGGGACAGGGGGGATTGGGGACTGAAGCTTTCTTT. This translates into CASSPSSGQGGLGTEAFF.

V gene TRBV6-1 combines with J gene TRBJ2-4; perhaps TRBD1 as D (6 bases). Trimming shortened V by 5 bases and J by 7 bases, and 15 bases separated the two germline ends. Germline CDR1 and CDR2: MNHNS and SASEGT. The CDR3 has 14 residues. The CDR3 sequence: CASSPTTQGNIQYF. DNA of the CDR3: TGTGCCAGCAGTCCGACAACCCAGGGGAACATTCAGTACTTC.

This clone was observed once. The V call is TRBV27, the J call TRBJ1-2; D possibly corresponds to TRBD1 (6 bases). V dropped 6 bases and J dropped 7 bases, with 21 bases sitting between them. The CDR3 totals 15 residues. The germline CDR1 and CDR2 sequences are MNHEY and SMNVEV (reference sequence). CDR3 sequence reads: CASSPQGEAARGYTF. CDR3 DNA: TGTGCCAGCAGCCCACAGGGCGAAGCGGCGCGTGGCTACACCTTC.

CDR3 region: CASSLTEGYEQYF. The DNA of the CDR3 is TGCGCCAGCAGTCTCACGGAGGGGTACGAGCAGTACTTC. V usage is TRBV10-2 and J usage is TRBJ2-7, with a possible D match to TRBD2 (6 bases). V dropped 5 bases and J dropped 4 bases, with 12 bases sitting between them. The CDR3 is made up of 13 amino acids. Germline loops: CDR1 WSHSY, CDR2 SAAADI.

This chain uses TRBV25-1 with TRBJ2-7; D unresolved. Germline lookup yields CDR1 MGHDK and CDR2 SYGVNS. This CDR3 comprises 16 residues. V lost 4 bases to trimming and J lost 2 bases, with 18 bases between them. The CDR3 DNA sequence: TGTGCCAGCAGTGGACCCCTCACTGACCCTGCCTACGAGCAGTACTTC. It translates to CASSGPLTDPAYEQYF.

J is TRBJ1-2 and V is TRBV29-1; TRBD1 agrees at 10 bases. Germline V gene sequence: CDR1 SQVTM, CDR2 ANQGSEA. J gave up 6 bases and V 8 bases, and 6 bases lay outside the gene matches. CDR3 length equals 12 residues. CDR3 sequence reads: CSHGQGENGYTF. CDR3 nucleotides: TGCAGCCACGGACAGGGGGAGAATGGCTACACCTTC.

The chain combines TRBV7-8 with TRBJ2-1; D remains ambiguous. The CDR3 is 12 residues long. V was pared by 5 bases and J by 7 bases, with 9 bases between. Germline CDR1 reads SGHVS; CDR2 reads FQNEAQ. CDR3 amino acids: CASSLWGNEQFF. The CDR3 DNA sequence: TGTGCCAGCAGCCTGTGGGGTAATGAGCAGTTCTTC.

This chain connects TRBV28 to TRBJ1-1; no clear D gene. V was cut by 3 bases and J by 1 base, with 3 bases left in between. The CDR3 has 12 amino acids. In germline, CDR1 is MDHEN, CDR2 SYDVKM. The CDR3 DNA is TGTGCCAGCAGTTTGGGGAACACTGAAGCTTTCTTT. The encoded protein is CASSLGNTEAFF. Together with reference TRBV28 and TRBJ1-1, the CDR3 gives the full variable domain: DVKVTQSSRYLVKRTGEKVFLECVQDMDHENMFWYRQDPGLGLRLIYFSYDVKMKEKGDIPEGYSVSREKKERFSLILESASTNQTSMYLCASSLGNTEAFFGQGTRLTVV.

The chain couples TRBV19 to TRBJ1-2; 10 nucleotides match TRBD1. Germline CDR1 LNHDA, CDR2 SQIVND (reference sequence). The V segment lost 3 bases and the J segment 8 bases; nucleotides outside the gene matches: 12. This CDR3 has 16 residues. The CDR3 nucleotides are TGTGCCAGTAGTATTACCGGGACAGGGGAGGCAAGGGGCTACACCTTC. Translated: CASSITGTGEARGYTF.

In this sample, this clone turned up once. The chain recombines TRBV27 with TRBJ1-5, with D tentatively TRBD1 (6 bases). CDR3 length: 18 residues. V shed 2 bases and J shed 1 base, with 18 bases lying between them. Germline lookup yields CDR1 MNHEY and CDR2 SMNVEV (reference sequence). The CDR3 nucleotides are TGTGCCAGCAGTTTAGATACTACCCTTACAGGGAGCAATCAGCCCCAGCATTTT. This sequence encodes CASSLDTTLTGSNQPQHF.

By share, this clone ranks as medium-sized. The chain combines TRBV27 with TRBJ1-3; no clear D. The V end was cut by 5 bases, the J end by 0 bases, with 8 bases between. Germline V gives CDR1 MNHEY, CDR2 SMNVEV (reference sequence). The CDR3 covers 14 residues. CDR3: CASSPSPSGNTIYF. The CDR3 region has the DNA TGTGCCAGCAGTCCCTCCCCCTCTGGAAACACCATATATTTT.

This chain connects TRBV6-5 to TRBJ2-3; 9 positions agree with TRBD1. CDR1 and CDR2 (germline): MNHEY, SVGAGI. The junction had 1 base not matched to a gene; V was cut back by 2 bases and J by 1 base. The CDR3 length is 15 residues. In nucleotides, the CDR3 is TGTGCCAGCAGTTACGGGGACAGGGGCACAGATACGCAGTATTTT. Translated, it gives CASSYGDRGTDTQYF.

The chain carries TRBV5-5 and TRBJ1-2; D not certain. The CDR3 is made up of 12 amino acids. With 0 bases removed from V and 8 bases from J, the gap between germline ends came to 8 bases. Germline V gene data show CDR1 as SGHKS and CDR2 as YYEKEE (reference sequence). The CDR3 sequence is CASSLAGFGYTF. The DNA of the CDR3 is TGTGCCAGCAGCTTGGCGGGGTTCGGCTACACCTTC.